The sample holds one count of the clone carrying this TCR beta chain. TCRdb's table, derived via immunoSEQ multiplex PCR, lists solely in-frame clones and lacks some. The sample carries over 70,000 clones, 75% to 85% recorded once. This CDR3 region has 17 residues. Germline lookup yields CDR1 SGDLS and CDR2 YYNGEE. V trimming: 0 bases; J trimming: 3 bases; junction bases outside the gene matches: 5. This entry belongs to a study of blood T cell repertoires in COVID-19. This TCR was sampled from a woman in her 70s with acute or convalescent COVID-19. The V call is TRBV9, the J call TRBJ2-3, with 12 bases that match TRBD2. Sequencing was carried out using peripheral blood. CDR3 in amino acids: CASSVAAGTSGTDTQYF. DNA for the CDR3: TGTGCCAGCAGCGTAGCGGCAGGGACTAGCGGGACAGATACGCAGTATTTT.